This TCR beta chain was retrieved from a study of T cells in Graves' hyperthyroidism and ophthalmopathy. Regarding the study as a whole: Blood samples included most of the expanded thyroid clonotypes exceeding 0.001. Separating ophthalmopathy from stable hyperthyroidism was achieved by a 13 V-J model.

From RNA transcripts, TCR beta CDR3 regions were amplified. Carried out on the TCR CDR3, a first-round RT-PCR used the HTBI primer set. From the multiplex PCR reads, TCRdb called clonotypes with MiXCR, one entry per CDR3 protein. The profile shows 500,000 to 650,000 distinct CDR3 sequences, approximately 15% of them singletons. Disease lasting under 3 months, a NOSPECS grade of at least 4, and a Clinical Activity Score of at least 3 were features of the ophthalmopathy patients. Isolation of PBMCs was performed on around 9.7 ml fresh peripheral blood. The CDR3 covers 14 residues. With 2 bases clipped from V and 5 bases from J, the junction kept 5 bases outside the gene matches. Germline lookup yields CDR1 SGHTA and CDR2 FQGNSA. This clonotype has a handful of counts. Its antigen is as yet unknown.

The sample consisted of blood. The chain joins TRBV7-2 to TRBJ2-7, with TRBD2 matching 8 bases. The sequence was collected from a woman aged 45-59 years with Graves' ophthalmopathy. The CDR3 loop is CASSLLRGGDEQYF. The CDR3 DNA is TGTGCCAGCAGCTTATTACGGGGGGGGGACGAGCAGTACTTC.